The rows below give T cell receptor beta chains drawn from one sample of a study of beta chain features in type 1 diabetes. Using immunoSEQ multiplex PCR, the repertoire was profiled, and TCRdb retains in-frame clones only, with some absent. Of 250,000 to 350,000 clones listed, approximately 14% were seen once; the top ten hold 0.017%. Sequencing used naive CD4+ T cells from blood. The source of these receptors is a man aged 30 to 45 with type 1 diabetes. CDR3s leave out the opening cysteine and the closing phenylalanine or tryptophan. A D gene is named only where the DNA matches it firmly.

j_call | v_call | d_call | cdr3_aa
TRBJ1-3 | TRBV30 | - | AWSLGNTIY
TRBJ2-3 | TRBV5-1 | TRBD1 | ASSAGTGPTDTQY
TRBJ2-7 | TRBV5-1 | TRBD2 | ASSSGLAGDEQY
TRBJ2-2 | TRBV25-1 | - | ASSFQGGTGELF
TRBJ2-3 | TRBV19 | TRBD2 | ASSIMAGGTDTQY
TRBJ2-2 | TRBV5-1 | TRBD1 | ASSPGTGPGELF
TRBJ1-5 | TRBV6-5 | - | ATQQGLRQPQH
TRBJ1-2 | TRBV7-9 | - | ASSSHSLRWTYGYT
TRBJ2-7 | TRBV4-2 | TRBD2 | ASSEREGYSYEQY
TRBJ1-5 | TRBV4-2 | - | ASSQDKQGSNQPQH
TRBJ1-5 | TRBV5-4 | - | ASSGGRDQPQH
TRBJ1-1 | TRBV28 | - | ASSLSQGSSEAF
TRBJ2-2 | TRBV28 | - | ASSLSRGLRELF
TRBJ2-7 | TRBV5-1 | TRBD2 | ASSPEGTSSYEQY
TRBJ2-5 | TRBV19 | TRBD2 | ASSIGSSGSQETQY
TRBJ1-2 | TRBV18 | - | ASSPRQGNGYT
TRBJ2-5 | TRBV7-9 | - | ASTPWGQQETQY
TRBJ2-2 | TRBV19 | TRBD2 | ASLMRERGTGELF
TRBJ2-3 | TRBV5-1 | - | ASSFRDLADTQY
TRBJ2-4 | TRBV28 | - | ASSVQNIQY
TRBJ2-7 | TRBV5-1 | TRBD2 | ASSLGGGSIATEQY
TRBJ2-2 | TRBV6-5 | - | ASSPTVGYTGELF
TRBJ2-5 | TRBV4-3 | TRBD2 | ASSQEGTRWGTQY
TRBJ2-7 | TRBV7-9 | TRBD1 | ASSPGQPYGEQY
TRBJ2-2 | TRBV5-1 | - | ASSLNTGELF
TRBJ2-7 | TRBV6-5 | TRBD1 | ASRRQDRGQEQY
TRBJ2-5 | TRBV28 | - | ATRESRETQY
TRBJ2-5 | TRBV2 | TRBD1 | ASDFQGTGVWKTQY
TRBJ2-2 | TRBV4-3 | TRBD2 | ASSQDRLARELF
TRBJ2-1 | TRBV7-9 | TRBD2 | ASSLGLAGVWNEQF
TRBJ2-3 | TRBV12-2 | - | ASRLLTGAPADTQY
TRBJ2-7 | TRBV7-2 | - | ASSPPKRASAYEQY
TRBJ2-5 | TRBV7-2 | TRBD1 | ASSHDREQETQY
TRBJ1-5 | TRBV30 | TRBD1 | AFAGTVNQPQH
TRBJ1-2 | TRBV18 | - | ASSPAEGAGFPYGYT
TRBJ1-1 | TRBV5-1 | TRBD1 | ASSPGEGTGRDAF
TRBJ2-7 | TRBV28 | TRBD1 | ASSLSGQGSYEQY
TRBJ2-1 | TRBV29-1 | - | SVDTGFWYNEQF
TRBJ1-1 | TRBV2 | - | ASHNAGSFTEAF
TRBJ2-7 | TRBV4-2 | - | ASSQGRGKRPYEQY
TRBJ2-7 | TRBV11-1 | - | ASSFDNSYEQY
TRBJ2-2 | TRBV9 | - | ASSVDTSRTGELF
TRBJ1-2 | TRBV27 | - | ASSSSRFYYGYT
TRBJ2-2 | TRBV7-9 | TRBD2 | ASSLPGLAGAGELF
TRBJ2-1 | TRBV28 | - | ASSPTSTIAYNEQF
TRBJ2-3 | TRBV5-1 | TRBD2 | ASSPGLAVSTDTQY
TRBJ2-7 | TRBV28 | TRBD2 | ASSGRTSGDEQY
TRBJ2-3 | TRBV5-1 | - | ASSLQEGTDTQY
TRBJ1-2 | TRBV7-9 | - | ASSSDSYGYT
TRBJ2-7 | TRBV7-2 | - | ASSPLRVEEQY